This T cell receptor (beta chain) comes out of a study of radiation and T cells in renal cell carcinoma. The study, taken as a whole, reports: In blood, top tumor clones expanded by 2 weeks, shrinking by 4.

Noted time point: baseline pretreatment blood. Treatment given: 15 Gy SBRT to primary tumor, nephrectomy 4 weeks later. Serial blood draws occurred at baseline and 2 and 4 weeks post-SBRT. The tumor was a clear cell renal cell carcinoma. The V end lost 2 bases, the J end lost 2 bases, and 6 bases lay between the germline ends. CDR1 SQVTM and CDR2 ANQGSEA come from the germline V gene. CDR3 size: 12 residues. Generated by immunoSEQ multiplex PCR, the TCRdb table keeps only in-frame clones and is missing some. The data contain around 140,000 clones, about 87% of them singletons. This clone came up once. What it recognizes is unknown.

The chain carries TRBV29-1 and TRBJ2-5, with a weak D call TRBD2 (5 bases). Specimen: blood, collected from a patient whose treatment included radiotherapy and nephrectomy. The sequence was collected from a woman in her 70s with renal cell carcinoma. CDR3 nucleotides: TGCAGCGTTGAAAAGCGGCAAGAGACCCAGTACTTC. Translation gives CSVEKRQETQYF. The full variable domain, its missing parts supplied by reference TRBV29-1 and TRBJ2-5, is SAVISQKPSRDICQRGTSLTIQCQVDSQVTMMFWYRQQPGQSLTLIATANQGSEATYESGFVIDKFPISRPNLTFSTLTVSNMSPEDSSIYLCSVEKRQETQYFGPGTRLLVL.